The following is a TCR beta chain sequence with its context. The sample comes from a study of patients and donors after allogeneic stem cell transplantation. TCRdb re-called the RT-PCR reads through MiXCR, storing one row per CDR3 protein. The data show about 410,000 distinct CDR3 sequences, 16% seen once. The germline CDR1 and CDR2 sequences are SNHLY and FYNNEI. This CDR3 has 16 amino acids. Trimming cost V 3 bases and J 4 bases; bases outside gene matches: 7. This TCR was recovered from a human donor who was either an allogeneic HSCT recipient or a stem cell or donor lymphocyte infusion donor (not recorded which). It is not recorded whose cells these are; they may come from a transplant donor. Input material: blood, either unsorted or a sorted T cell fraction (not recorded which). This chain links TRBV2 with TRBJ1-5; 9 bases agree with TRBD1. DNA for the CDR3: TGTGCCAGCAGTGACAGACCCGGGACAGGGAATCAGCCCCAGCATTTT. Its protein is CASSDRPGTGNQPQHF.